This T cell receptor beta chain was sequenced in a study of blood T cell repertoires in COVID-19. The wider study: Acute and convalescent COVID-19 samples came from the United States, Italy and Spain. PBMCs, B-cell-depleted T cells, or T cells were the source of the cDNA or gDNA that made up the material.

In the authors' workflow: Estimates of nucleated cell counts were drawn from the amplification of reference gene primers. Here immunoSEQ multiplex PCR was the method, and the copy in TCRdb shows in-frame clones only, minus some. V, J and clone size are taken as reported in that table, and D and trimming were inferred from the DNA itself. Of about 380,000 clones in the sample, about 85% were seen once. This clone was detected once. V was cut by 0 bases and J by 7 bases, with 17 bases left in between. CDR3 size: 16 residues. Germline-derived CDR1 and CDR2 are SGHKS and YYEKEE (reference sequence). The genes are TRBV5-5 and TRBJ2-1; possible D gene TRBD2, 5 bases. The source of this sequence is a woman aged 18-29 years with acute or convalescent COVID-19. The sequencing input was peripheral blood. Written as DNA, the CDR3 is TGTGCCAGCAGCTTGGGTTCCTATGGACTTGGGAATGAGCAGTTCTTC. It yields the protein CASSLGSYGLGNEQFF.